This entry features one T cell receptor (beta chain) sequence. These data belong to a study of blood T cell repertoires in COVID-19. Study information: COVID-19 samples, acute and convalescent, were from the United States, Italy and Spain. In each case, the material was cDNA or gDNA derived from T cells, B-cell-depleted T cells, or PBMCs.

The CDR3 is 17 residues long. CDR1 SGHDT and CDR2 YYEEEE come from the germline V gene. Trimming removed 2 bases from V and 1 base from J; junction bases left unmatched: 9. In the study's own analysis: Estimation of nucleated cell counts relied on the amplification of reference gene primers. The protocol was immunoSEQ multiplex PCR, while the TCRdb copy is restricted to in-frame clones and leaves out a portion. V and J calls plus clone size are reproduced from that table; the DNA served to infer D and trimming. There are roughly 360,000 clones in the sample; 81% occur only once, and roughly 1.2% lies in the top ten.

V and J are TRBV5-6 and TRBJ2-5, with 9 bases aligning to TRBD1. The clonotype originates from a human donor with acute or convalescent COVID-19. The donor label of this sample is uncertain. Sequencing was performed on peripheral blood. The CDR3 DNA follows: TGTGCCAGCAGCTTCAGTCCCGGGACAGGGCCCCAAGAGACCCAGTACTTC. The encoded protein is CASSFSPGTGPQETQYF.